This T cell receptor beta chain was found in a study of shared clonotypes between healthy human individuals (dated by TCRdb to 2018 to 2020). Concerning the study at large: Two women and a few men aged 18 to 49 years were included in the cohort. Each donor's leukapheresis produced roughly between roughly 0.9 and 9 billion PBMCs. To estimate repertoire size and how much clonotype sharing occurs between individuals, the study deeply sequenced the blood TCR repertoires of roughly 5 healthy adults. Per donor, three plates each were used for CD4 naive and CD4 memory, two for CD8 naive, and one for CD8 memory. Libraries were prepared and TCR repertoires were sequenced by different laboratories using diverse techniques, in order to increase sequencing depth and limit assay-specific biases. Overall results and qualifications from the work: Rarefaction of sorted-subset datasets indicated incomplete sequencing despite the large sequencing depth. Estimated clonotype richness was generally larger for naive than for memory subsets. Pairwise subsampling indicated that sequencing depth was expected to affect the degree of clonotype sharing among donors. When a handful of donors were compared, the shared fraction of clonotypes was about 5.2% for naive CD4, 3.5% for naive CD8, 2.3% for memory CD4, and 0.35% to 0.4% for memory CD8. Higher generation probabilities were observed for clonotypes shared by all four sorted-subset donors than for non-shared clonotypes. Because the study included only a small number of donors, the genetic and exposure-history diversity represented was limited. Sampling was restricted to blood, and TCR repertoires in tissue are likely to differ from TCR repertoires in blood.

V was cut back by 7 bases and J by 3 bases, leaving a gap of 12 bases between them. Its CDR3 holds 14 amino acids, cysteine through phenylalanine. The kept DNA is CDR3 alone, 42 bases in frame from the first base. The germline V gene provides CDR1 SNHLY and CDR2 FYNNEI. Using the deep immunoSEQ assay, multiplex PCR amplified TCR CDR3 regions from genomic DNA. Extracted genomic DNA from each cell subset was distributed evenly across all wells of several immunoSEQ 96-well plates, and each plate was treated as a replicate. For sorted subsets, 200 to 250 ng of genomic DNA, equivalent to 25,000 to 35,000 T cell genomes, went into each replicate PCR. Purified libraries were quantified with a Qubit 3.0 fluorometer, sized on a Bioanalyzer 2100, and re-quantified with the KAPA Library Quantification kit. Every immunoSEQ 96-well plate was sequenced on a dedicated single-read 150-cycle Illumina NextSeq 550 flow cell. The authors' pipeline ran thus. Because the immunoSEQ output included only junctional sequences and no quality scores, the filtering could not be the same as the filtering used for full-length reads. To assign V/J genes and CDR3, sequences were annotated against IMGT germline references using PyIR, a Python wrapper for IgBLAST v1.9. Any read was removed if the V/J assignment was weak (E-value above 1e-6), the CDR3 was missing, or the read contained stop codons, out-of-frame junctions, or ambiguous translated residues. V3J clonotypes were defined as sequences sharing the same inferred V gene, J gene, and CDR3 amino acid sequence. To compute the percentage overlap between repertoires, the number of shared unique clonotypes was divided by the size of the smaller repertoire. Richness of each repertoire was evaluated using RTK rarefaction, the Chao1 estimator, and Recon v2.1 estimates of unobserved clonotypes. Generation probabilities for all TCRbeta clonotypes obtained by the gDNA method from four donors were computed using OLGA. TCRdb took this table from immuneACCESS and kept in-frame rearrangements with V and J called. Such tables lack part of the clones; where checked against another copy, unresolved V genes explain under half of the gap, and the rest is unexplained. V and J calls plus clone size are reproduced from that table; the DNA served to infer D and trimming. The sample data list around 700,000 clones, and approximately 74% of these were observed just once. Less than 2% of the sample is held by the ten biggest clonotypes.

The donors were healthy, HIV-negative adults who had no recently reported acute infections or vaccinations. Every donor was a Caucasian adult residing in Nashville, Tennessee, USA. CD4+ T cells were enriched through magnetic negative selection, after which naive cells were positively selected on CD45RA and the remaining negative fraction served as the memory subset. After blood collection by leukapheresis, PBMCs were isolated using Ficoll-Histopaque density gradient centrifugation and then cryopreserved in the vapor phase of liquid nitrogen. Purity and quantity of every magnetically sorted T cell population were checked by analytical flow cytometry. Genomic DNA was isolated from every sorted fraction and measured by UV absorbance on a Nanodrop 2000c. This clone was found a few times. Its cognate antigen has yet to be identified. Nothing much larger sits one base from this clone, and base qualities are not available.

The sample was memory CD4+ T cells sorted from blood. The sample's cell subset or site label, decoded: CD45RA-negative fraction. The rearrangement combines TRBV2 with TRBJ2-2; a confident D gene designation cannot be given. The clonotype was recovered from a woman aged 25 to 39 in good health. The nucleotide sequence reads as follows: TGTGCCAGCACTCCCTTGGGTTACACCGGGGAGCTGTTTTTT. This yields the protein CASTPLGYTGELFF.